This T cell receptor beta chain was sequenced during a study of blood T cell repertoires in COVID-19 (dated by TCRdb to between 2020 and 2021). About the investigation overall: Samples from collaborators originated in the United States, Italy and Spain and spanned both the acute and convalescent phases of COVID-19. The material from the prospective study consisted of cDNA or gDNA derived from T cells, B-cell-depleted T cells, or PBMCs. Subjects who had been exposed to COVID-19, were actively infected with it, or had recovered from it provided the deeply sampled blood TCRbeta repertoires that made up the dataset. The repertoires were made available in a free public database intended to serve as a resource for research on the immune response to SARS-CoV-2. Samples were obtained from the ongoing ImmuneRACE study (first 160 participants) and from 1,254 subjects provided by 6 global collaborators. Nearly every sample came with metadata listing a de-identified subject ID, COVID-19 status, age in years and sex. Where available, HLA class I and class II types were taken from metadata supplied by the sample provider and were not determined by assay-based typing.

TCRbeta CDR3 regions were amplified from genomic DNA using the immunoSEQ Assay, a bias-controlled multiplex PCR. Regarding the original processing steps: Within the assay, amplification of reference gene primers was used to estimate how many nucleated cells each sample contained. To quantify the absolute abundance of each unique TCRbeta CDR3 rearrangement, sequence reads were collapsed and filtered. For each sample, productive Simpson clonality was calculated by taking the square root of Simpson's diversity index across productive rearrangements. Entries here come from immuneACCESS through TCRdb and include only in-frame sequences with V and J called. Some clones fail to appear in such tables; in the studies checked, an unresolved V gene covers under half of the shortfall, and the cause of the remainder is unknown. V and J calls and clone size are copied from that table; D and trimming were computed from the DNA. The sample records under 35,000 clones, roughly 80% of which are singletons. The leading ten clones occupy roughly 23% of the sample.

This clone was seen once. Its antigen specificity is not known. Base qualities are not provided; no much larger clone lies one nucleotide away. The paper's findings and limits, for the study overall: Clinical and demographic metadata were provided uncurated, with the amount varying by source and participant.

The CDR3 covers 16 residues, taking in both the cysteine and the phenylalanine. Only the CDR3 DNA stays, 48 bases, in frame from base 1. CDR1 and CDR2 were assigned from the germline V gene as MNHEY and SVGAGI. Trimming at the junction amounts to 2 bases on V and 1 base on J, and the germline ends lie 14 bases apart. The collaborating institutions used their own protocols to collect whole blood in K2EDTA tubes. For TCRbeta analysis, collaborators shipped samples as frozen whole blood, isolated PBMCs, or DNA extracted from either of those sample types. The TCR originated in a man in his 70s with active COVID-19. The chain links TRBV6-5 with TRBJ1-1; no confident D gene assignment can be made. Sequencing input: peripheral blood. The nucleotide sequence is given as TGTGCCAGCAGTTACCTTAAACGGGGATCGAACACTGAAGCTTTCTTT. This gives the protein CASSYLKRGSNTEAFF.